These 5 T cell receptor beta chains originate from one sample sequenced in a study of blood T cell repertoires in COVID-19. Libraries were prepared by immunoSEQ multiplex PCR; TCRdb keeps only in-frame clonotypes and omits some of them. The top ten clones hold less than 0.75% of a sample with more than 200,000 clones, about 85% of them seen once. Material: peripheral blood. The receptor source for this set is a man aged 40-49 years with acute or convalescent COVID-19.

The V gene is TRBV7-6, the J gene TRBJ2-3; 9 nucleotides match TRBD2. The CDR3 is 15 amino acids. Unmatched junction bases numbered 4, after V lost 4 bases and J lost 2 bases. The germline CDR1 and CDR2 sequences are SGHVS and FNYEAQ. CDR3 region: CASSSRLAATDTQYF. The DNA of the CDR3 is TGTGCCAGCAGCTCCCGACTAGCGGCCACAGATACGCAGTATTTT.

The rearrangement uses TRBV28 and TRBJ2-1; TRBD2 matches at 10 bases. The V and J ends lost 5 bases and 4 bases, in that order; junction bases with no gene match: 2. The V gene's germline CDR1 is MDHEN and CDR2 SYDVKM. The CDR3 is 14 residues long. This CDR3 is CASSRAGGYNEQFF. The CDR3 bases are TGTGCCAGCAGTAGAGCGGGGGGGTACAATGAGCAGTTCTTC.

Only one count was recorded for this clone. The chain has TRBV27 and TRBJ2-1; D possibly corresponds to TRBD1 (6 bases). This CDR3 spans 16 amino acids. Germline V gene lookup returns CDR1 MNHEY and CDR2 SMNVEV (reference sequence). The V end was cut by 3 bases, the J end by 7 bases, with 19 bases between. CDR3 DNA sequence: TGTGCCAGCAGTTTGTCAGGGGATCGGTACGTAAATGAGCAGTTCTTC. Protein: CASSLSGDRYVNEQFF.

This clone appeared once. The chain uses TRBV3-1 (or the pseudogene TRBV3-2) and TRBJ2-5; TRBD2 matches 8 bases. With V trimmed by 10 bases and J by 2 bases, 9 bases remained unmatched. This CDR3 has 14 residues. The germline gives CDR1 LGHDT, CDR2 YNNKEL (reference sequence). Here the CDR3 DNA reads TGTGCCACCAAGAGGAGCGGGGGACAAGAGACCCAGTACTTC. Translating it yields CATKRSGGQETQYF.

The V gene is TRBV5-1, the J gene TRBJ2-7; 11 positions match TRBD1. After removal of 3 bases from V and 3 bases from J, the junction contained 2 bases not matched to a gene. There are 14 residues in the CDR3. Germline loops: CDR1 SGHRS, CDR2 YFSETQ. The CDR3 region has the DNA TGCGCCAGCAGCTCCGGGACAGGGGGCTACGAGCAGTACTTC. Its protein is CASSSGTGGYEQYF.